What follows are 17 T cell receptor beta chains derived from one specimen sequenced in a study of T-cell memory formation after mild COVID-19. TCRdb reprocessed the 5' RACE reads via MiXCR and lists one record per CDR3 protein. The data show nearly 200,000 distinct CDR3 sequences, 15% to 20% seen once. The source material was PBMCs or a T cell subset sorted from them (not recorded which). The receptors were gathered from an adult woman who had mild COVID-19 (a few samples of this study predate the infection). Cell type and time point are not known.

V is TRBV5-1 and J is TRBJ1-4; TRBD1 matches at 10 bases. Per the germline V gene, CDR1 is SGHRS and CDR2 is YFSETQ. Trimming removed 4 bases from V and 3 bases from J; junction bases left unmatched: 3. This CDR3 has 15 residues. The CDR3 here is CASSADRGPNEKLFF. DNA of the CDR3: TGCGCCAGCAGCGCCGACAGGGGGCCTAATGAAAAACTGTTTTTT.

This clonotype occurred a few times. The V gene is TRBV19, the J gene TRBJ2-5; D is unclear. In germline, CDR1 is LNHDA, CDR2 SQIVND (reference sequence). V was trimmed by 9 bases and J by 0 bases, leaving 8 bases between them. There are 12 residues in the CDR3. The DNA for the CDR3 is TGTGCCAGAACTGGACACCAAGAGACCCAGTACTTC. Amino acid sequence: CARTGHQETQYF.

This clonotype was picked up many times. The chain couples TRBV5-1 to TRBJ2-1; the match to TRBD1 covers 8 bases. CDR3 length: 14 residues. The junction had 3 bases not matched to a gene; V was cut back by 1 base and J by 6 bases. Germline CDR1 SGHRS, CDR2 YFSETQ. CDR3 residues: CASSLTGGGNEQFF. CDR3 bases: TGCGCCAGCAGCTTGACAGGGGGTGGCAATGAGCAGTTCTTC.

This clonotype appeared many times. The chain carries TRBV9 and TRBJ2-7; D unresolved. The V end lost 4 bases, the J end lost 4 bases, and 12 bases lay between the germline ends. CDR3 length equals 13 residues. Germline V CDR1 and CDR2: SGDLS, YYNGEE. CDR3 coding DNA: TGTGCCAGCAGCCAACACTCGGAATACGAGCAGTACTTC. Its protein is CASSQHSEYEQYF. Variable domain in full (rest from reference TRBV9 and TRBJ2-7): DSGVTQTPKHLITATGQRVTLRCSPRSGDLSVYWYQQSLDQGLQFLIQYYNGEERAKGNILERFSAQQFPDLHSELNLSSLELGDSALYFCASSQHSEYEQYFGPGTRLTVT.

This chain uses TRBV2 with TRBJ2-7, with TRBD1 as a possible D gene (5 bases). The CDR3 is 14 amino acids. Trimming removed 4 bases at V and 0 bases at J, with 10 bases between. Germline V lookup: CDR1 SNHLY, CDR2 FYNNEI. CDR3: CASSVQALSYEQYF. CDR3 nucleotide sequence: TGTGCCAGCAGTGTACAGGCGCTCTCCTACGAGCAGTACTTC.

This clonotype was observed a handful of times. The chain employs TRBV3-1 and TRBJ1-2; D not resolved. The CDR3 runs to 12 residues. Germline values: CDR1 LGHDT, CDR2 YNNKEL (reference sequence). Deletions cut 5 bases from V and 6 bases from J, with 10 bases between. DNA for the CDR3: TGTGCCAGCAGCGTTTCCGGGGATGGCTACACCTTC. Protein: CASSVSGDGYTF.

This sequence joins TRBV6-1 and TRBJ2-3; 10 bases map to TRBD2. Germline trimming cut 6 bases from V and 0 bases from J; bases unmatched to any gene: 3. This CDR3 contains 15 residues. Germline V lookup: CDR1 MNHNS, CDR2 SASEGT. The CDR3 DNA follows: TGTGCCAGCAGGGGACTAGCGACCAGCACAGATACGCAGTATTTT. Its translation is CASRGLATSTDTQYF.

This clonotype has just a few counts. This chain links TRBV4-2 with TRBJ2-5; 7 bases line up with TRBD2. Trimming cost V 0 bases and J 7 bases; bases outside gene matches: 11. CDR1 and CDR2 (germline): LGHNA, YNFKEQ. The CDR3 has 16 amino acids. In nucleotides, the CDR3 is TGTGCCAGCAGCCAAGATGACGGGAGGTCCTACGGGACCCAGTACTTC. This encodes CASSQDDGRSYGTQYF.

There are a few counts of this clonotype. The chain has TRBV19 and TRBJ2-1; D gene unclear. Germline V gene lookup returns CDR1 LNHDA and CDR2 SQIVND (reference sequence). The CDR3 has 11 amino acids. V lost 9 bases and J 5 bases, leaving 8 bases between the germline ends. As DNA, the CDR3 is TGTGCCAGCAGACGGAACAATGAGCAGTTCTTC. Its translation is CASRRNNEQFF.

This chain's CDR3 is CASSLGSSSGYTF. As DNA, the CDR3 is TGTGCCAGCAGTTTAGGCAGCTCAAGCGGCTACACCTTC. The chain carries TRBV12-3 or TRBV12-4 and TRBJ1-2; D is uncertain. V lost 1 base and J 8 bases, leaving 11 bases between the germline ends. The CDR3 is 13 residues long.

The rearrangement uses TRBV7-2 and TRBJ2-7; D is unclear. V lost 5 bases, J lost 3 bases, and 23 bases lay in between. Germline V gene lookup returns CDR1 SGHTA and CDR2 FQGNSA. The CDR3 is 17 amino acids. CDR3: CASSRPTNGAPLYEQYF. The CDR3 nucleotides read TGTGCCAGCAGCCGCCCCACAAACGGAGCCCCACTCTACGAGCAGTACTTC. The full variable domain, its missing parts supplied by reference TRBV7-2 and TRBJ2-7, is GAGVSQSPSNKVTEKGKDVELRCDPISGHTALYWYRQSLGQGLEFLIYFQGNSAPDKSGLPSDRFSAERTGGSVSTLTIQRTQQEDSAVYLCASSRPTNGAPLYEQYFGPGTRLTVT.

This clonotype was recorded a few times. The rearrangement joins TRBV12-3 or TRBV12-4 to TRBJ2-3; 11 positions agree with TRBD2. CDR3 size: 17 residues. Trimming cost V 2 bases and J 0 bases; bases outside gene matches: 4. The DNA for the CDR3 is TGTGCCAGCAGTTTATTACTAGCGGGGGCTAGCACAGATACGCAGTATTTT. It yields the protein CASSLLLAGASTDTQYF.

The CDR3 DNA sequence: TGCGCCAGCAGCCCTATGCCGGGTACAGCCAAAAACATTCAGTACTTC. This translates into CASSPMPGTAKNIQYF. The chain combines TRBV5-1 with TRBJ2-4; D is unresolved. V lost 4 bases and J 0 bases, leaving 14 bases between the germline ends. The CDR3 is 16 residues long. The V gene's germline CDR1 is SGHRS and CDR2 YFSETQ. The complete variable domain, with remaining parts taken from reference TRBV5-1 and TRBJ2-4, reads KAGVTQTPRYLIKTRGQQVTLSCSPISGHRSVSWYQQTPGQGLQFLFEYFSETQRNKGNFPGRFSGRQFSNSRSEMNVSTLELGDSALYLCASSPMPGTAKNIQYFGAGTRLSVL.

This chain connects TRBV7-2 to TRBJ2-5, with D possibly called TRBD1 or TRBD2 (7 bases each). The germline V gene has CDR1 SGHTA and CDR2 FQGNSA. V was clipped by 5 bases and J by 4 bases, with 17 bases between them. The CDR3 is made up of 15 amino acids. The CDR3 sequence is CASSTQGGGRETQYF. Here the CDR3 DNA reads TGTGCCAGCAGCACCCAGGGGGGGGGGCGAGAGACCCAGTACTTC.

The gene calls are TRBV2 and TRBJ1-1; no clear D. The CDR3 runs to 15 residues. V lost 7 bases and J lost 5, with 20 bases in between. CDR1 is SNHLY and CDR2 is FYNNEI in the germline V gene. The CDR3 DNA sequence: TGTGCCAGCACCTCCGAGGGCCCCTATGTAACTGAAGCTTTCTTT. Amino acid sequence: CASTSEGPYVTEAFF. Full variable domain (remainder filled in from reference TRBV2 and TRBJ1-1): EPEVTQTPSHQVTQMGQEVILRCVPISNHLYFYWYRQILGQKVEFLVSFYNNEISEKSEIFDDQFSVERPDGSNFTLKIRSTKLEDSAMYFCASTSEGPYVTEAFFGQGTRLTVV.

The chain couples TRBV6-5 to TRBJ2-1; 7 nucleotides match TRBD2. V trimming: 5 bases; J trimming: 13 bases; junction bases outside the gene matches: 8. This CDR3 comprises 12 residues. Germline V gene lookup returns CDR1 MNHEY and CDR2 SVGAGI. The CDR3 coding sequence is TGTGCCAGCAGTCCCCAGGGCGGGAGTCAGTTCTTC. Encoded protein: CASSPQGGSQFF.

A few counts support this clonotype. The chain combines TRBV2 with TRBJ1-1; perhaps TRBD1 as D (5 bases). V was pared by 1 base and J by 4 bases, with 10 bases between. Germline V gene sequence: CDR1 SNHLY, CDR2 FYNNEI. This CDR3 spans 14 amino acids. The CDR3 region has the DNA TGTGCCAGCAGTGAAGGTAGGGGAGGCACTGAAGCTTTCTTT. This gives the protein CASSEGRGGTEAFF.